The 12 T cell receptor beta chains below come from one sample, sequenced in a study of OX40 agonist ivuxolimab in advanced cancers. Only in-frame clones appear in the TCRdb table, and some are missing; sequencing was by immunoSEQ multiplex PCR. This table has around 9,900 clones, around 70% appearing once. The sample was CD4+ or CD8+ T cells sorted from blood, taken in a trial of the OX40 agonist ivuxolimab. Receptors were obtained from an adult with an advanced solid tumor such as melanoma, head and neck, liver or kidney cancer.

The V call is TRBV7-3, the J call TRBJ2-3; 9 bases line up with TRBD1. The V and J ends lost 5 bases and 5 bases, in that order; junction bases with no gene match: 5. This CDR3 spans 14 amino acids. In germline, CDR1 is SGHTA, CDR2 FQGTGA. This chain's CDR3 is CASSTGQGKDTQYF. The DNA for the CDR3 is TGTGCCAGCAGCACGGGACAGGGTAAAGATACGCAGTATTTT.

The sample holds a few counts of this clone. One junction end disagrees with the germline gene, perhaps due to a read error. This chain links TRBV7-7 with TRBJ2-2; D possibly corresponds to TRBD1 (6 bases). The CDR3 consists of 13 residues. Germline V lookup: CDR1 SSHAT, CDR2 FNYEAQ (reference sequence). The CDR3 is CASSLTRGGELFF. CDR3 sequence (DNA): TGTGCTAGCAGCCTTACCAGGGGAGGGGAGCTGTTTTTT. Combining the CDR3 with reference TRBV7-7 and TRBJ2-2 gives the whole variable domain GAGVSQSPRYKVTKRGQDVTLRCDPISSHATLYWYQQALGQGPEFLTYFNYEAQPDKSGLPSDRFSAERPEGSISTLTIQRTEQRDSAMYRCASSLTRGGELFFGEGSRLTVL.

V gene TRBV1 combines with J gene TRBJ1-3; the table's TRBD1 call for D was not verified on the DNA. TRBV1 is noted as a pseudogene. The CDR3 has 18 residues. CDR3 region: CTSSRPPFDRKIGDTIYF. The CDR3, as DNA: TGCACCAGCAGCCGACCCCCTTTTGACAGGAAAATCGGGGACACCATATATTTT.

This chain links TRBV7-9 with TRBJ2-1; possible D gene TRBD2, 6 bases. Trimming took off 5 bases at V and 7 bases at J, with 12 bases between the two ends. The germline V gene encodes CDR1 SEHNR and CDR2 FQNEAQ (reference sequence). The CDR3 length is 13 residues. The chain's CDR3 is CASSAGTPNEQFF. CDR3 coding DNA: TGTGCCAGCAGCGCCGGGACTCCGAATGAGCAGTTCTTC.

The gene calls are TRBV29-1 and TRBJ2-5; the match to TRBD2 covers 10 bases. The length of the CDR3 is 16 residues. Germline CDR1 and CDR2: SQVTM and ANQGSEA. V lost 0 bases, J lost 1 base, and 5 bases stayed unmatched. The CDR3 sequence is CSVEEALAGTQETQYF. For the CDR3, the DNA is TGCAGCGTTGAAGAGGCACTAGCGGGGACCCAAGAGACCCAGTACTTC.

The chain uses TRBV28 and TRBJ2-7; 7 bases are shared with TRBD2. This CDR3 has 16 amino acids. Germline values: CDR1 MDHEN, CDR2 SYDVKM. V shed 3 bases and J 7 bases; nucleotides not matched to a gene: 15. The CDR3 nucleotides read TGTGCCAGCAGTTTCGGTCTGGCGGGAGTCTTCGGTGAGCAGTACTTC. Translated, it gives CASSFGLAGVFGEQYF.

The chain joins TRBV5-1 to TRBJ2-7; 9 bases map to TRBD2. The trim removed 0 bases at V and 6 bases at J, leaving 7 bases unmatched. Germline V gene data show CDR1 as SGHRS and CDR2 as YFSETQ. The CDR3 loop spans 15 amino acids. CDR3 nucleotides: TGCGCCAGCAGCTTGGATTATAGCGGGAGTAGCGAGCAGTACTTC. Amino acids: CASSLDYSGSSEQYF.

The chain uses TRBV20-1 and TRBJ2-3; no reliable D call. CDR3 size: 10 residues. Looked up from germline, CDR1 is DFQATT and CDR2 is SNEGSKA (reference sequence). The V end was cut by 4 bases, the J end by 2 bases, with 1 base between. In DNA form, the CDR3 reads TGCAGTGCTACCACAGATACGCAGTATTTT. It translates to CSATTDTQYF.

This clone is labeled medium-sized. The chain is built from TRBV7-9 and TRBJ1-2; D possibly corresponds to TRBD1 (5 bases). This CDR3 contains 13 residues. Germline loops: CDR1 SEHNR, CDR2 FQNEAQ (reference sequence). Trimming removed 3 bases from V and 3 bases from J, with 8 bases in between. The DNA for the CDR3 is TGTGCCAGCAGCTTCGCGGGACACTATGGCTACACCTTC. Its protein is CASSFAGHYGYTF.

This clone was observed a few times. V usage is TRBV4-3 and J usage is TRBJ1-1; perhaps TRBD1 as D (5 bases). Trimming left V 0 bases short and J 6 bases short, with 17 bases between. CDR1 and CDR2 (germline): LGHNA, YSLEER. The CDR3 sequence is 16 residues long. The CDR3 coding sequence is TGCGCCAGCAGCCAAGATTCGGTCAGCTTGGGGCCTGAAGCTTTCTTT. This translates into CASSQDSVSLGPEAFF.

V gene TRBV5-1 combines with J gene TRBJ1-2; TRBD1 matches at 7 bases. The CDR3 contains 13 residues. Unmatched junction bases numbered 1, after V lost 5 bases and J lost 0 bases. The germline V gene encodes CDR1 SGHRS and CDR2 YFSETQ. The CDR3 loop is CASRQGTNYGYTF. The CDR3 nucleotides are TGCGCCAGCAGACAGGGGACTAACTATGGCTACACCTTC.

This clone ranks as large (0.1 to 1%). V usage is TRBV5-6 and J usage is TRBJ2-3; D is unresolved. CDR1 is SGHDT, CDR2 YYEEEE, per germline. The CDR3 is made up of 15 amino acids. The V end was cut by 4 bases, the J end by 4 bases, with 16 bases between. The CDR3 reads CASSRAWGEADTQYF. DNA of the CDR3: TGTGCCAGCAGCAGGGCGTGGGGTGAGGCAGATACGCAGTATTTT.